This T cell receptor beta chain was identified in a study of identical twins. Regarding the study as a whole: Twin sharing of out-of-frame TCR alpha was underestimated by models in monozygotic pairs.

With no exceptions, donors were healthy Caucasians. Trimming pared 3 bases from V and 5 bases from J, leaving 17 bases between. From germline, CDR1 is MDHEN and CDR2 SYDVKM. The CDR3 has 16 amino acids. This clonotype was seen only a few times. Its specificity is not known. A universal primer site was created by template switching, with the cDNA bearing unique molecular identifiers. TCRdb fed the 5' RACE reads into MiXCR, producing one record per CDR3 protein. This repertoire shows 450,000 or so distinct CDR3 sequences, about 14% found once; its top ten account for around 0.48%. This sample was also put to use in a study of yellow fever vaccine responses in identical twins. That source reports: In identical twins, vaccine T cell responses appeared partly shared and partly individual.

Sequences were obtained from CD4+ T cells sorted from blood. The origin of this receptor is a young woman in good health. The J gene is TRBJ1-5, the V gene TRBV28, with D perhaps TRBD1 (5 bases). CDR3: CASSFFGSGPDQPQHF. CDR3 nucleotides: TGTGCCAGCAGTTTTTTTGGTTCAGGGCCCGATCAGCCCCAGCATTTT.